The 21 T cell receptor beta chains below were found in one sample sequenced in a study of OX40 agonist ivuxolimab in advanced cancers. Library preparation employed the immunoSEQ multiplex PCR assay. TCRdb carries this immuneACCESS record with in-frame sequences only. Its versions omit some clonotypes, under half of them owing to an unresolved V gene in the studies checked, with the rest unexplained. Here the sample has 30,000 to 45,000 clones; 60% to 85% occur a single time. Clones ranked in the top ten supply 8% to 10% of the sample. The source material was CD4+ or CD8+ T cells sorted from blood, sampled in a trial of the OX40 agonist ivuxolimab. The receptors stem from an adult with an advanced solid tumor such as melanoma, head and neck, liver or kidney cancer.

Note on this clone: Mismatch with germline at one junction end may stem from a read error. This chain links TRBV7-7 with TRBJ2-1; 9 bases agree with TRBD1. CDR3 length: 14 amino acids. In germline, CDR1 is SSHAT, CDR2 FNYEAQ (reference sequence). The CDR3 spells CASSKDRGGNEQFF. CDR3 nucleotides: TGTGCTAGCAGCAAGGACAGGGGAGGCAATGAGCAGTTCTTC.

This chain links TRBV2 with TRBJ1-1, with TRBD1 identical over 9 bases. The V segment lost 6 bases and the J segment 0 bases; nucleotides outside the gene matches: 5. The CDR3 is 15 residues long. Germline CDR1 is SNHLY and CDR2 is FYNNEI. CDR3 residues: CASRADRGLNTEAFF. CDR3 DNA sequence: TGTGCCAGCAGGGCCGACAGGGGGTTGAACACTGAAGCTTTCTTT.

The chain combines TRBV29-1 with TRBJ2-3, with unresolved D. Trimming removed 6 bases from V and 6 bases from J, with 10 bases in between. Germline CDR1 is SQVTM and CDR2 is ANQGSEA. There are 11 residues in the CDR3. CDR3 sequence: CSVVTGDTQYF. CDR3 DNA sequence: TGCAGCGTCGTGACGGGCGATACGCAGTATTTT.

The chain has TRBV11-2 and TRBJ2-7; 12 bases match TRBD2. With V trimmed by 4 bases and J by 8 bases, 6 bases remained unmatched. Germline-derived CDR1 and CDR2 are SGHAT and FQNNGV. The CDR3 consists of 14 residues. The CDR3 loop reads CASSSSGGEYQQYF. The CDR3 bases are TGTGCCAGCAGCTCTAGCGGGGGGGAGTACCAGCAGTACTTC.

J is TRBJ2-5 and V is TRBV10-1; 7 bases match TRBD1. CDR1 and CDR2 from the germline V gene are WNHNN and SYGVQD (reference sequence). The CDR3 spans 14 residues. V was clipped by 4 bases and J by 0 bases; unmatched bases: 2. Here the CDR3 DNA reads TGCGCCAGCAGTGGAGGACAGGACCAAGAGACCCAGTACTTC. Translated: CASSGGQDQETQYF.

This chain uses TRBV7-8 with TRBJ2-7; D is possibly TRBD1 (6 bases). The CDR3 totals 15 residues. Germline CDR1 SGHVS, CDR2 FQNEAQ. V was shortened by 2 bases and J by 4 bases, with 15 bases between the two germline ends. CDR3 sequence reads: CASSLSRGAQYEQYF. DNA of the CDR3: TGTGCCAGCAGCTTAAGCAGGGGTGCCCAATACGAGCAGTACTTC.

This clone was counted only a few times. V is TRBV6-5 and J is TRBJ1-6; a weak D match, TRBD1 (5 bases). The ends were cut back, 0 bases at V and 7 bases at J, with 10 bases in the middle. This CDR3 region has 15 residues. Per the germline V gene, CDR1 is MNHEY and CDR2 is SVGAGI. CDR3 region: CASSYSWQGNSPLHF. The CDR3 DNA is TGTGCCAGCAGTTACTCGTGGCAGGGCAATTCACCCCTCCACTTT.

The CDR3 is CASTLEHEQFF. CDR3 sequence (DNA): TGTGCCAGCACCCTAGAACATGAGCAGTTCTTC. This chain uses TRBV28 with TRBJ2-1, with unresolved D. V was cut by 7 bases and J by 8 bases, with 9 bases left in between. There are 11 residues in the CDR3. The germline V gene encodes CDR1 MDHEN and CDR2 SYDVKM. Full variable domain (remainder filled in from reference TRBV28 and TRBJ2-1): DVKVTQSSRYLVKRTGEKVFLECVQDMDHENMFWYRQDPGLGLRLIYFSYDVKMKEKGDIPEGYSVSREKKERFSLILESASTNQTSMYLCASTLEHEQFFGPGTRLTVL.

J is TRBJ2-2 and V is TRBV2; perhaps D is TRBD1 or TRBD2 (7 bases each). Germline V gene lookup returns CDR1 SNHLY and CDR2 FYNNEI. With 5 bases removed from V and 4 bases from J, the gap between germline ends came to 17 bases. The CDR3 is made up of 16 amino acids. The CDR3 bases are TGTGCCAGCAGTTGGACTGCAGGGGGGGTCACCGGGGAGCTGTTTTTT. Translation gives CASSWTAGGVTGELFF.

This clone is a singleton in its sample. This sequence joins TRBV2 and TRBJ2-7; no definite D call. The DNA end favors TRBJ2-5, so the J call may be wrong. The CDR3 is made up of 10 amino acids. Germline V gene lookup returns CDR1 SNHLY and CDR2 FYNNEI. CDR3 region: CASSEETQYF. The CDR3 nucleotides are TGTGCCAGCAGTGAAGAGACCCAGTACTTC.

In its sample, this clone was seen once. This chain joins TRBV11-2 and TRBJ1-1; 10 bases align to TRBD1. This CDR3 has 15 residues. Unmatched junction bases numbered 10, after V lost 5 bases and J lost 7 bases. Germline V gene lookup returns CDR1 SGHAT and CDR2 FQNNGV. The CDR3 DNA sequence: TGTGCCAGCAGCGTGATGACAGGGGGCAATGGTGAAGCTTTCTTT. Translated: CASSVMTGGNGEAFF.

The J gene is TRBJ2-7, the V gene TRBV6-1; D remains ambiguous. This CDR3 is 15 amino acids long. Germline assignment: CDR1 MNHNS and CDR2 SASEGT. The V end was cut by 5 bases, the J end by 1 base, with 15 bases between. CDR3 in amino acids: CASSFGVARSYEQYF. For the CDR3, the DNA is TGTGCCAGCAGTTTTGGGGTAGCCAGATCCTACGAGCAGTACTTC.

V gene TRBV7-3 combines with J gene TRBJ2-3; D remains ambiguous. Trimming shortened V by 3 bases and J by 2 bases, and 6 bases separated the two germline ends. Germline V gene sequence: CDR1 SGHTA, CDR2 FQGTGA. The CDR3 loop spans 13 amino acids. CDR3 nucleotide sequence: TGTGCCAGCAGCTTCGACTTCACAGATACGCAGTATTTT. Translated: CASSFDFTDTQYF.

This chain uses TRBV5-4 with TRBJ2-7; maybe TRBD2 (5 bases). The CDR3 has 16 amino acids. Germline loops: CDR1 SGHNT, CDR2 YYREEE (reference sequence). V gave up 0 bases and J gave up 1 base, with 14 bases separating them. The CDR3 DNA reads TGTGCCAGCAGCTTGGCCGCGGGCCCTTGGTCCTACGAGCAGTACTTC. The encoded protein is CASSLAAGPWSYEQYF. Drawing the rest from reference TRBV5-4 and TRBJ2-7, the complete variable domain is ETGVTQSPTHLIKTRGQQVTLRCSSQSGHNTVSWYQQALGQGPQFIFQYYREEENGRGNFPPRFSGLQFPNYSSELNVNALELDDSALYLCASSLAAGPWSYEQYFGPGTRLTVT.

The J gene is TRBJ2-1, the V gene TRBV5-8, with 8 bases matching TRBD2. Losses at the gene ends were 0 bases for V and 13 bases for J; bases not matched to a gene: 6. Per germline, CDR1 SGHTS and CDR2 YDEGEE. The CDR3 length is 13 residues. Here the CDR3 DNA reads TGTGCCAGCAGCTTGGAGTCGGGAGGGTATCAGTTCTTC. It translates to CASSLESGGYQFF.

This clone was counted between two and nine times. CDR3 residues: CASSVNKDTEAFF. CDR3 in DNA: TGTGCCAGCTCTGTAAACAAAGACACTGAAGCTTTCTTT. This rearrangement joins TRBV18 to TRBJ1-1; D remains unclear. V was trimmed by 6 bases and J by 3 bases, leaving 11 bases between them. Germline V gene lookup returns CDR1 KGHSH and CDR2 LQKENI. The CDR3 is 13 amino acids.

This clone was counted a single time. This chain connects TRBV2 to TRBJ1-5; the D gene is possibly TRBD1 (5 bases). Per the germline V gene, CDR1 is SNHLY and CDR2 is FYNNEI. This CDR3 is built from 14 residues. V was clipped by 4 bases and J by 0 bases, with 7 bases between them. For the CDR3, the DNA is TGTGCCAGCAGTGGGGGGGATAGCAATCAGCCCCAGCATTTT. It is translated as CASSGGDSNQPQHF.

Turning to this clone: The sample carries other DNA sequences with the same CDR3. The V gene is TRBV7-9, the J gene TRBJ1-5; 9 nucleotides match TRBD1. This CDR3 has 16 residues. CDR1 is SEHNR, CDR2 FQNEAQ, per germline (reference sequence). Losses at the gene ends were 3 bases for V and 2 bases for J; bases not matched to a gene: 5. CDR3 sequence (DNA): TGTGCCAGCAGCTTGGGGACAGGGTTTGGCAATCAGCCCCAGCATTTT. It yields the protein CASSLGTGFGNQPQHF.

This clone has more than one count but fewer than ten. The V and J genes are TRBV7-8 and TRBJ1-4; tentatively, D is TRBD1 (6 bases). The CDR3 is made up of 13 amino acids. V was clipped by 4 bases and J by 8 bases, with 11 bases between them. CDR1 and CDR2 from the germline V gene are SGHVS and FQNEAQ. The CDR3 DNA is TGTGCCAGCAGCTCGCCAGGGGAGGAAAAACTGTTTTTT. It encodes CASSSPGEEKLFF.

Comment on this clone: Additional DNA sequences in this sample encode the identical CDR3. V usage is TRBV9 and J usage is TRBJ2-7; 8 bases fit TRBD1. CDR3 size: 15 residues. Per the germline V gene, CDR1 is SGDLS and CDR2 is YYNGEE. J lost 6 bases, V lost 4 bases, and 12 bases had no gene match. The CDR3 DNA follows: TGTGCCAGCAGCTCCCGCAGGACAGGGTGCTGCGAGCAGTACTTC. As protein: CASSSRRTGCCEQYF.

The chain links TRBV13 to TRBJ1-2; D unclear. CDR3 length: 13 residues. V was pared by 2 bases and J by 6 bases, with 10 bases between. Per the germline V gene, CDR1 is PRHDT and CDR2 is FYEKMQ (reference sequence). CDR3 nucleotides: TGTGCCAGCAGCTTACGGCGGATGGATGGCTACACCTTC. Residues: CASSLRRMDGYTF. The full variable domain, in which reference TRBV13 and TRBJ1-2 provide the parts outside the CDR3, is AAGVIQSPRHLIKEKRETATLKCYPIPRHDTVYWYQQGPGQDPQFLISFYEKMQSDKGSIPDRFSAQQFSDYHSELNMSSLELGDSALYFCASSLRRMDGYTFGSGTRLTVV.